In this sample, the clone carrying this TCR beta chain turned up a few times. The authors produced TCR alpha and TCR beta cDNA libraries with sample barcodes and UMIs by 5'RACE using constant-segment primers. TCRdb itself ran the 5' RACE reads through MiXCR, one entry per CDR3 protein. The table lists approximately 480,000 distinct CDR3 sequences, roughly 18% of them singletons. V shed 2 bases and J shed 7 bases, with 15 bases lying between them. The CDR3 spans 14 residues. Germline CDR1 reads SGHRS; CDR2 reads YFSETQ. This entry is derived from a study of T-cell memory formation after mild COVID-19. The specimen sequenced was PBMCs or a T cell subset sorted from them (not recorded which). This chain links TRBV5-1 with TRBJ1-1, with no clear D. The receptor was derived from an adult woman who had mild COVID-19 (a few samples of this study predate the infection). Cell type and time point are not known. DNA of the CDR3: TGCGCCAGCAGCTTTTTTCCGGGCGCCCATGAAGCTTTCTTT. Amino acid sequence: CASSFFPGAHEAFF.